This section outlines one TCR beta chain sequence together with its context. Antigen specificity is unknown. These data are taken from a study of identical twins. General study points: Fewer insertions characterized abundant cord blood beta clonotypes, whereas memory repertoires showed none.

TCRdb itself ran the 5' RACE reads through MiXCR, one entry per CDR3 protein. The sample holds some 260,000 distinct CDR3 sequences, about an eighth seen once. The CDR3 length is 13 residues. The germline CDR1 and CDR2 sequences are SEHNR and FQNEAQ (reference sequence). Losses at the gene ends were 10 bases for V and 6 bases for J; bases not matched to a gene: 7. The specimen was memory (CD45RO+) T cells sorted from blood. V gene TRBV7-9 combines with J gene TRBJ1-5; 9 nucleotides match TRBD1. This clonotype was sampled from a woman aged 18-29 years in good health. CDR3: CATSGQGGQPQHF. In DNA form, the CDR3 reads TGTGCCACCTCGGGACAGGGTGGTCAGCCCCAGCATTTT. Based on the CDR3 plus reference TRBV7-9 and TRBJ1-5, the full variable domain is DTGVSQNPRHKITKRGQNVTFRCDPISEHNRLYWYRQTLGQGPEFLTYFQNEAQLEKSRLLSDRFSAERPKGSFSTLEIQRTEQGDSAMYLCATSGQGGQPQHFGDGTRLSIL.